This T cell receptor beta chain comes out of a study of T cells in localized non-small cell lung cancer. Study-level points and caveats: The study sequenced only one region of the tumor. As a result, intratumor heterogeneity could not be excluded and remains possible. Compared with tumor, uninvolved adjacent lung displayed greater T cell clonality, ranking highest overall.

Comment on this clone: The antigen remains undetermined.

J gave up 4 bases and V 6 bases, and 3 bases lay outside the gene matches. Germline assignment: CDR1 MNHGY and CDR2 SAAAGT. This CDR3 comprises 15 residues. Clones were read by immunoSEQ multiplex PCR, and TCRdb kept only the in-frame ones, dropping some. The top ten hold roughly 24% of the sample, which has 1,500 or so clones, 20% to 25% seen once. The rearrangement uses TRBV6-8 and TRBJ2-1; the match to TRBD2 covers 13 bases. The sequence was obtained from a man between 40 and 75 years old with stage III squamous cell lung carcinoma. Source: lung tumor tissue, taken before any cancer treatment. The CDR3 spells CASRVGLAGYNEQFF. The CDR3 DNA is TGTGCCAGCAGGGTGGGACTAGCGGGGTACAATGAGCAGTTCTTC.